The 16 T cell receptor beta chains listed next were all sequenced from one sample in a study of cytomegalovirus exposure and HLA in healthy donors. It was with 60 Vbeta and 13 Jbeta primers that the PCR ran. Data came from immunoSEQ multiplex PCR; TCRdb stores just in-frame clones and leaves some out. The sample shows 80,000 to 90,000 clones, 65% to 85% of them seen only once. The sequenced sample was PBMCs. The origin of the receptors is a man younger than 40 in good health and CMV-seronegative.

A few counts support this clone. The chain joins TRBV27 to TRBJ2-3, with D possibly TRBD1 on 6 matching bases. Trimming took off 5 bases at V and 2 bases at J, with 11 bases between the two ends. Germline CDR1 is MNHEY and CDR2 is SMNVEV (reference sequence). The CDR3 is 14 residues long. Written as DNA, the CDR3 is TGTGCCAGCAGTATACAGGGAAACACAGATACGCAGTATTTT. This codes for CASSIQGNTDTQYF.

In its sample, this clone was seen once. The chain uses TRBV7-9 and TRBJ1-1, with D hard to call. Germline loops: CDR1 SEHNR, CDR2 FQNEAQ (reference sequence). Trimming pared 4 bases from V and 0 bases from J, leaving 6 bases between. The CDR3 consists of 13 residues. The DNA of the CDR3 is TGTGCCAGCAGCTCCCTCGTGAACACTGAAGCTTTCTTT. Translated, it gives CASSSLVNTEAFF.

The V and J genes are TRBV29-1 and TRBJ2-2, with 10 bases aligning to TRBD1. The CDR3 runs 16 residues. The ends lost 5 bases at V and 5 bases at J; junction bases unmatched: 11. The germline V gene has CDR1 SQVTM and CDR2 ANQGSEA. The CDR3 protein is CSVTVWGQGFTGELFF. DNA of the CDR3: TGCAGCGTTACTGTATGGGGACAGGGGTTTACCGGGGAGCTGTTTTTT.

As for this clone: At one boundary the junction diverges from the germline segment, which might be a read error. The J gene is TRBJ1-2, the V gene TRBV7-2, with unresolved D. Germline CDR1 reads SGHTA; CDR2 reads FQGNSA. This CDR3 region has 13 residues. CDR3 sequence (DNA): TGTGCCAGCAGCTTATCACCGAACTATGGCCACACCTTC. Protein: CASSLSPNYGHTF.

The genes are TRBV9 and TRBJ2-5; 8 nucleotides line up with TRBD1. Germline loops: CDR1 SGDLS, CDR2 YYNGEE. The CDR3 loop spans 20 amino acids. With V trimmed by 0 bases and J by 2 bases, 18 bases remained unmatched. The CDR3 bases are TGTGCCAGCAGCGTAGGCAAGACGTCCCCCGGGACAGGTCTTCAAGAGACCCAGTACTTC. This gives the protein CASSVGKTSPGTGLQETQYF.

This chain joins TRBV7-9 and TRBJ2-3, with 7 bases matching TRBD1. The CDR3 extends over 12 amino acids. V lost 5 bases to trimming and J lost 6 bases; unmatched junction nucleotides: 2. CDR1 is SEHNR and CDR2 is FQNEAQ in the germline V gene (reference sequence). The CDR3 region has the DNA TGTGCCAGCAGCCAAGGGGGCGATACGCAGTATTTT. It yields the protein CASSQGGDTQYF.

The rearrangement joins TRBV5-6 to TRBJ1-6; D not certain. Trimming removed 4 bases at V and 8 bases at J, with 19 bases between. CDR3 size: 16 residues. Germline V lookup: CDR1 SGHDT, CDR2 YYEEEE. Written as DNA, the CDR3 is TGTGCCAGCAGCCCTGGGCGGTCAATCGGGGATTCACCCCTCCACTTT. Protein product: CASSPGRSIGDSPLHF.

The V gene is TRBV19, the J gene TRBJ1-5; D ambiguous. Germline V gene lookup returns CDR1 LNHDA and CDR2 SQIVND (reference sequence). Trimming left V 3 bases short and J 0 bases short, with 15 bases between. This CDR3 spans 17 amino acids. CDR3 nucleotide sequence: TGTGCCAGTAGTATGTCCCCGGCAGCGTATAGCAATCAGCCCCAGCATTTT. Residues: CASSMSPAAYSNQPQHF.

The chain recombines TRBV6-5 with TRBJ1-1, with D maybe TRBD1 (6 bases). V lost 5 bases and J lost 5, with 18 bases in between. Germline V lookup: CDR1 MNHEY, CDR2 SVGAGI. The CDR3 is made up of 15 amino acids. CDR3: CASSRPLDQGTEAFF. The CDR3 DNA reads TGTGCCAGCAGTAGGCCCCTTGATCAGGGGACTGAAGCTTTCTTT.

The CDR3 here is CAWSPGGGRSYSNQPQHF. As DNA, the CDR3 is TGTGCCTGGAGTCCAGGAGGAGGACGGTCCTATAGCAATCAGCCCCAGCATTTT. The chain employs TRBV30 and TRBJ1-5; D not certain. In germline, CDR1 is GTSNPN, CDR2 SVGIG (reference sequence). V was cut by 2 bases and J by 0 bases, with 20 bases left in between. The CDR3 runs to 18 residues.

The chain recombines TRBV4-1 with TRBJ1-4; TRBD1 might be the D (5 bases). Germline CDR1 MGHRA, CDR2 YSYEKL. The CDR3 totals 15 residues. V was shortened by 4 bases and J by 3 bases, with 12 bases between the two germline ends. The CDR3 here is CASSLTVGANEKLFF. The CDR3 coding sequence is TGCGCCAGCAGCCTGACTGTAGGGGCTAATGAAAAACTGTTTTTT.

The V gene is TRBV9, the J gene TRBJ2-7, with 8 bases identical to TRBD1. The CDR3 totals 13 residues. V dropped 1 base and J dropped 10; count of bases not matched to a gene: 7. Germline V gene sequence: CDR1 SGDLS, CDR2 YYNGEE. CDR3 nucleotides: TGTGCCAGCAGCGTAACCCAGGGGGCCGAACAGTACTTC. Translating it yields CASSVTQGAEQYF.

This clone was detected only once. The rearrangement joins TRBV7-3 to TRBJ2-1; D possibly corresponds to TRBD2 (6 bases). Germline assignment: CDR1 SGHTA and CDR2 FQGTGA. The germline V and J ends were trimmed by 3 bases and 8 bases, with 14 bases remaining between them. CDR3 length: 14 residues. In DNA form, the CDR3 reads TGTGCCAGCAGCTTGTCCGGGGGTTCGGATGAGCAGTTCTTC. It translates to CASSLSGGSDEQFF.

V gene TRBV29-1 combines with J gene TRBJ1-2; tentatively, D is TRBD1 (5 bases). The CDR3 has 12 amino acids. V was trimmed by 3 bases and J by 8 bases, leaving 13 bases between them. CDR1 is SQVTM, CDR2 ANQGSEA, per germline. The CDR3 region is CSVETGVGGYTF. The DNA for the CDR3 is TGCAGCGTTGAGACGGGGGTTGGAGGCTACACCTTC.

The V call is TRBV5-4, the J call TRBJ2-3, with D possibly TRBD1 on 5 matching bases. Trimming cost V 4 bases and J 1 base, with 13 bases left between them. CDR3 length equals 15 residues. Germline lookup yields CDR1 SGHNT and CDR2 YYREEE (reference sequence). The CDR3 is CASSGVGAGTDTQYF. CDR3 sequence (DNA): TGTGCCAGCAGCGGGGTTGGGGCGGGCACAGATACGCAGTATTTT.

This chain uses TRBV5-1 with TRBJ1-2; the D gene is possibly TRBD1 (6 bases). The CDR3 is made up of 13 amino acids. Germline V gene lookup returns CDR1 SGHRS and CDR2 YFSETQ. Trimming shortened V by 4 bases and J by 0 bases, and 7 bases separated the two germline ends. CDR3 nucleotides: TGCGCCAGCAGCCAGGGGACTAACTATGGCTACACCTTC. Its translation: CASSQGTNYGYTF.